Below are 17 T cell receptor beta chains sequenced from a single sample in a study of T cells in Graves' hyperthyroidism and ophthalmopathy. Amplification targeted TCR beta CDR3 regions from RNA transcripts. The primer set for the first-round RT-PCR of the TCR CDR3 was HTBI. One entry per CDR3 protein, called by TCRdb with MiXCR from the multiplex PCR reads. In the table there are about 250,000 distinct CDR3 sequences, approximately 23% of which are singletons. The sample was blood. These receptors came from a man under 40 with Graves' ophthalmopathy.

V usage is TRBV29-1 and J usage is TRBJ1-3; D unclear. The length of the CDR3 is 13 residues. Germline CDR1 and CDR2: SQVTM and ANQGSEA. V gave up 4 bases and J gave up 0 bases, with 7 bases separating them. CDR3 bases: TGCAGCGTTGTAGGGCTCTCTGGAAACACCATATATTTT. Amino acid sequence: CSVVGLSGNTIYF.

This clonotype was observed a few times. This chain joins TRBV5-1 and TRBJ2-1; D is possibly TRBD2 (5 bases). From germline, CDR1 is SGHRS and CDR2 YFSETQ. V was cut by 0 bases and J by 8 bases, with 9 bases left in between. This CDR3 spans 13 amino acids. CDR3 sequence (DNA): TGCGCCAGCAGCTTGGGTGCTAGCTATGAGCAGTTCTTC. This codes for CASSLGASYEQFF. Using reference TRBV5-1 and TRBJ2-1 for the parts outside the CDR3, the full variable domain is KAGVTQTPRYLIKTRGQQVTLSCSPISGHRSVSWYQQTPGQGLQFLFEYFSETQRNKGNFPGRFSGRQFSNSRSEMNVSTLELGDSALYLCASSLGASYEQFFGPGTRLTVL.

This chain joins TRBV27 and TRBJ1-1, with D possibly being TRBD1 (6 bases). The CDR3 consists of 16 residues. Deletions cut 5 bases from V and 0 bases from J, with 16 bases between. Germline V gives CDR1 MNHEY, CDR2 SMNVEV (reference sequence). The CDR3 bases are TGTGCCAGCAGTCAAAGGACAGTTACTATGAACACTGAAGCTTTCTTT. Amino acid sequence: CASSQRTVTMNTEAFF.

V and J are TRBV5-8 and TRBJ2-7; D perhaps matches TRBD1 (6 bases). There are 15 residues in the CDR3. Germline lookup yields CDR1 SGHTS and CDR2 YDEGEE. The V end lost 2 bases, the J end lost 0 bases, and 12 bases lay between the germline ends. The CDR3 spells CASSLLWDTSYEQYF. In DNA, the CDR3 is TGTGCCAGCAGCTTACTCTGGGACACCTCCTACGAGCAGTACTTC.

This clonotype was counted only a few times. This chain joins TRBV6-2 or TRBV6-3 and TRBJ1-5; no reliable D call. Germline V lookup: CDR1 MNHEY, CDR2 SVGEGT. The CDR3 is made up of 13 amino acids. V was pared by 7 bases and J by 2 bases, with 9 bases between. CDR3 sequence reads: CASTDPGNQPQHF. For the CDR3, the DNA is TGTGCCAGCACTGACCCCGGCAATCAGCCCCAGCATTTT.

This rearrangement joins TRBV29-1 to TRBJ1-2; D unclear. V dropped 0 bases and J dropped 5 bases, with 10 bases sitting between them. Per germline, CDR1 SQVTM and CDR2 ANQGSEA. The CDR3 is 13 amino acids. In DNA, the CDR3 is TGCAGCGTTGAAGACGGAGTACTATATGGCTACACCTTC. Its protein is CSVEDGVLYGYTF.

This clonotype has just one count. The genes are TRBV30 and TRBJ1-3; D remains unclear. V was cut by 4 bases and J by 0 bases, with 16 bases left in between. CDR1 is GTSNPN and CDR2 is SVGIG in the germline V gene (reference sequence). This CDR3 spans 16 amino acids. CDR3 loop: CAWKRPQVGSGNTIYF. In nucleotides, the CDR3 is TGTGCCTGGAAGCGGCCTCAGGTTGGCTCTGGAAACACCATATATTTT.

This clonotype was counted many times. The genes are TRBV20-1 and TRBJ2-3; 7 positions match TRBD2. V gave up 6 bases and J gave up 4 bases; unmatched junction bases: 10. Per germline, CDR1 DFQATT and CDR2 SNEGSKA (reference sequence). The CDR3 is 14 residues long. The chain's CDR3 is CSAGTTWRPDTQYF. The CDR3 region has the DNA TGCAGTGCGGGGACTACCTGGAGACCAGATACGCAGTATTTT.

This chain links TRBV28 with TRBJ2-3; D is perhaps TRBD1 (5 bases). CDR1 and CDR2 from the germline V gene are MDHEN and SYDVKM. Between the trimmed V and J ends, which lost 4 bases and 10 bases, there was a span of 12 bases. This CDR3 spans 12 amino acids. The CDR3 bases are TGTGCCAGCAGTTACGTGAGGACATCGCAGTATTTT. It is translated as CASSYVRTSQYF.

This clonotype was found a few times. V is TRBV25-1 and J is TRBJ2-4, with TRBD1 matching over 10 bases. V shed 3 bases, J shed 2 bases, and the junction held 7 bases outside the gene matches. Germline V gives CDR1 MGHDK, CDR2 SYGVNS. This CDR3 contains 17 residues. CDR3 sequence: CASSDFSTGGSKNIQYF. The CDR3 DNA reads TGTGCCAGCAGTGATTTTTCGACAGGGGGCTCCAAAAACATTCAGTACTTC. The whole variable domain, filled in from reference TRBV25-1 and TRBJ2-4, reads EADIYQTPRYLVIGTGKKITLECSQTMGHDKMYWYQQDPGMELHLIHYSYGVNSTEKGDLSSESTVSRIRTEHFPLTLESARPSHTSQYLCASSDFSTGGSKNIQYFGAGTRLSVL.

The chain couples TRBV4-1 to TRBJ2-4, with TRBD2 matching 8 bases. The germline gives CDR1 MGHRA, CDR2 YSYEKL. This CDR3 has 16 residues. Trimming removed 2 bases from V and 8 bases from J; junction bases left unmatched: 11. This CDR3 reads CASSQPGGAMSYIQYF. CDR3 sequence (DNA): TGCGCCAGCAGCCAACCGGGGGGGGCGATGAGTTACATTCAGTACTTC.

The chain recombines TRBV28 with TRBJ2-5, with D unclear. The CDR3 consists of 14 residues. V lost 1 base, J lost 0 bases, and 6 bases lay in between. Germline loops: CDR1 MDHEN, CDR2 SYDVKM. The CDR3 reads CASSLFTNQETQYF. The CDR3 bases are TGTGCCAGCAGTTTATTCACAAACCAAGAGACCCAGTACTTC. The variable domain in full, completed from reference TRBV28 and TRBJ2-5, reads DVKVTQSSRYLVKRTGEKVFLECVQDMDHENMFWYRQDPGLGLRLIYFSYDVKMKEKGDIPEGYSVSREKKERFSLILESASTNQTSMYLCASSLFTNQETQYFGPGTRLLVL.

This clonotype was seen repeatedly, ten times or more. The chain carries TRBV12-3 or TRBV12-4 and TRBJ2-5, with D hard to call. The CDR3 runs to 13 residues. With 5 bases removed from V and 7 bases from J, the gap between germline ends came to 14 bases. The CDR3: CASSPAARGTQYF. The CDR3 nucleotides read TGTGCCAGCAGTCCGGCTGCGCGCGGGACCCAGTACTTC.

This clonotype was found many times. V gene TRBV15 combines with J gene TRBJ1-1; 8 nucleotides match TRBD1. Germline V gives CDR1 LNHNV, CDR2 YYDKDF (reference sequence). The CDR3 has 16 amino acids. The V segment lost 1 base and the J segment 2 bases; nucleotides outside the gene matches: 6. Here the CDR3 DNA reads TGTGCCACCAGCAGAGGGGGGACAGGACCTAACACTGAAGCTTTCTTT. Translating it yields CATSRGGTGPNTEAFF.

The sample holds many counts of this clonotype. This sequence joins TRBV11-2 and TRBJ2-1; D gene unclear. Germline-derived CDR1 and CDR2 are SGHAT and FQNNGV. This CDR3 has 13 amino acids. V lost 10 bases to trimming and J lost 4 bases, with 14 bases between them. As DNA, the CDR3 is TGTGCCAAAAAACCCCACCGATACAATGAGCAGTTCTTC. It specifies CAKKPHRYNEQFF.

V gene TRBV20-1 combines with J gene TRBJ2-1, with TRBD2 matching 11 bases. V shed 6 bases, J shed 2 bases, and the junction held 6 bases outside the gene matches. The CDR3 consists of 15 residues. Germline CDR1 DFQATT, CDR2 SNEGSKA (reference sequence). The CDR3 region has the DNA TGCAGTGCATTGACTAGCGGGACGCCCTACAATGAGCAGTTCTTC. It codes for CSALTSGTPYNEQFF.

This clonotype was found many times. V is TRBV28 and J is TRBJ1-2; TRBD1 matches 11 bases. With 5 bases clipped from V and 7 bases from J, the junction kept 12 bases outside the gene matches. CDR3 length equals 16 residues. The germline V gene encodes CDR1 MDHEN and CDR2 SYDVKM. The CDR3 protein is CASSTLRAGTGGGYTF. For the CDR3, the DNA is TGTGCCAGCAGTACCTTGAGGGCCGGGACAGGGGGTGGCTACACCTTC.